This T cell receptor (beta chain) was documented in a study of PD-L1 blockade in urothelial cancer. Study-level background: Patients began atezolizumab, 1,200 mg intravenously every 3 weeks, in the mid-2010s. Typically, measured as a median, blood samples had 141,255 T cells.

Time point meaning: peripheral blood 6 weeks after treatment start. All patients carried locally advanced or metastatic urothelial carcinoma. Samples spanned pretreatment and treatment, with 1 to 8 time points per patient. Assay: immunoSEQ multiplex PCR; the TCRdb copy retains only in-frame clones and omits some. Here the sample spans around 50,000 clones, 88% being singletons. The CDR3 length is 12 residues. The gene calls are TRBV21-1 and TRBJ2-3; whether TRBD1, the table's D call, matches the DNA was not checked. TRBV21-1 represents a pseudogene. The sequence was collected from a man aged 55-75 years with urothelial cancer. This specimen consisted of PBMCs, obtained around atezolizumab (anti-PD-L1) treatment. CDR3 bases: TGTGCCAGCAGACAACGCACAGATACGCAGTATTTT. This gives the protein CASRQRTDTQYF.